These T cell receptor beta chains were read from a single sample in a study of shared clonotypes between healthy human individuals. Only in-frame clones appear in the TCRdb table, and some are missing; sequencing was by immunoSEQ multiplex PCR. The sample yields approximately 740,000 clones, nearly 95% seen once. The sample comprised naive CD8+ T cells sorted from blood. These TCRs come from a man between 25 and 39 years old in good health. CDR3s include the opening cysteine and the closing phenylalanine or tryptophan. A D gene is named only where the DNA matches it firmly. Expanded clones get a size class; other rows say once, few or many, or leave the size out.

TRBV13	NA	TRBD1	TRBJ2-1	CASSFRTGAYNEQFF	TGTGCCAGCAGCTTCCGGACAGGGGCCTACAATGAGCAGTTCTTC
TRBV7-9	NA	NA	TRBJ2-3	CASSLGWDLAPDTQYF	TGTGCCAGCAGCTTAGGTTGGGACTTAGCCCCCGATACGCAGTATTTT
TRBV19	NA	TRBD1	TRBJ2-7	CASSTRPWTGGTYEQYF	TGTGCCAGTAGCACCCGCCCCTGGACAGGGGGGACCTACGAGCAGTACTTC
TRBV7-2	NA	NA	TRBJ2-7	CASSQSGRYEQYF	TGTGCCAGCAGCCAATCCGGGAGATACGAGCAGTACTTC
TRBV7-2	NA	TRBD2	TRBJ2-5	CASSSGGRSQETQYF	TGTGCCAGCAGCTCGGGGGGGAGGTCCCAAGAGACCCAGTACTTC
TRBV9	NA	NA	TRBJ2-2	CATPSSLLGELFF	TGTGCCACTCCATCTTCACTTCTCGGGGAGCTGTTTTTT
TRBV29-1	NA	NA	TRBJ2-3	CSGGWGFTDTQYF	TGCAGCGGGGGCTGGGGATTCACAGATACGCAGTATTTT
TRBV18	NA	NA	TRBJ1-2	CASSPGAGPLLGYTF	TGTGCCAGCTCACCAGGGGCCGGGCCCCTCCTTGGCTACACCTTC
TRBV29-1	NA	TRBD2	TRBJ2-1	CSASREWSYNEQFF	TGCAGCGCATCGCGGGAGTGGTCCTACAATGAGCAGTTCTTC
TRBV4-3	NA	TRBD2	TRBJ2-1	CASSQATSGSYNEQFF	TGCGCCAGCAGCCAAGCGACCAGCGGGAGCTACAATGAGCAGTTCTTC
TRBV19	NA	NA	TRBJ2-1	CASSKGGAGFF	TGTGCCAGTAGTAAGGGGGGAGCAGGGTTCTTC
TRBV5-1	NA	TRBD1	TRBJ2-1	CASSVQGALADEQFF	TGCGCCAGCAGCGTACAGGGGGCTTTAGCCGATGAGCAGTTCTTC
TRBV15	NA	NA	TRBJ2-1	CATSRDEASPVVYNEQFF	TGTGCCACCAGCAGAGATGAAGCTAGCCCGGTCGTTTACAATGAGCAGTTCTTC
TRBV7-8	once	NA	TRBJ2-7	CASSPTNTYEQYF	TGTGCCAGCAGTCCGACAAACACCTACGAGCAGTACTTC
TRBV28	NA	NA	TRBJ2-7	CASSSPTRGDYEQYF	TGTGCCAGCAGTTCTCCGACTAGGGGAGACTACGAGCAGTACTTC
TRBV27	NA	NA	TRBJ2-2	CASSLGPGELFF	TGTGCCAGCAGTTTGGGCCCCGGGGAGCTGTTTTTT
TRBV25-1	NA	NA	TRBJ2-7	CATRGGGHEQYF	TGTGCCACCAGGGGGGGAGGGCACGAGCAGTACTTC
TRBV29-1	NA	TRBD1	TRBJ2-7	CSVEAGDRSYEQYF	TGCAGCGTTGAAGCTGGGGACAGGTCCTACGAGCAGTACTTC
TRBV30	NA	TRBD2	TRBJ2-7	CAYAGGSEQYF	TGTGCATACGCGGGGGGGAGCGAGCAGTACTTC
TRBV4-1	once	NA	TRBJ2-4	CASSDWRGQGKNIQYF	TGCGCCAGCAGCGACTGGCGAGGTCAGGGCAAAAACATTCAGTACTTC
TRBV19	NA	NA	TRBJ2-1	CASSIGFWGGNEQFF	TGTGCCAGTAGTATCGGGTTTTGGGGTGGGAATGAGCAGTTCTTC
TRBV6-5	NA	NA	TRBJ1-1	CASSYSLGNTEAFF	TGTGCCAGCAGTTACTCTCTGGGGAACACTGAAGCTTTCTTT
TRBV7-3	NA	NA	TRBJ2-1	CASSLSSTHEQFF	TGTGCCAGCAGCTTGTCTTCGACTCATGAGCAGTTCTTC
TRBV7-9	NA	NA	TRBJ2-3	CASTPVVPDTSTDTQYF	TGTGCCAGCACCCCCGTGGTTCCGGACACTAGCACAGATACGCAGTATTTT
TRBV11-2	NA	NA	TRBJ2-3	CASNPGAYKTWGQTDTQYF	TGTGCCAGCAACCCAGGTGCATACAAAACTTGGGGCCAGACAGATACGCAGTATTTT
TRBV4-2	NA	NA	TRBJ2-1	CASSQDLWRDLSYNEQFF	TGTGCCAGCAGCCAAGATCTCTGGCGGGATCTCTCCTACAATGAGCAGTTCTTC
TRBV7-9	NA	NA	TRBJ2-1	CASSLADNPNEQFF	TGTGCCAGCAGCTTGGCCGATAACCCTAATGAGCAGTTCTTC
TRBV4-1	NA	TRBD2	TRBJ2-1	CASSQGLIGNEQFF	TGCGCCAGCAGCCAGGGACTAATTGGTAATGAGCAGTTCTTC
TRBV27	NA	NA	TRBJ1-1	CASSFSGLNTEAFF	TGTGCCAGCAGTTTTTCAGGGTTGAACACTGAAGCTTTCTTT
TRBV15	NA	TRBD1	TRBJ1-1	CATSRWSTGEGTEAFF	TGTGCCACCAGCAGATGGTCGACAGGGGAAGGCACTGAAGCTTTCTTT
TRBV4-2	NA	NA	TRBJ1-1	CASSLGGQSNTEAFF	TGTGCCAGCAGCTTGGGGGGGCAAAGTAACACTGAAGCTTTCTTT
TRBV19	NA	NA	TRBJ2-5	CASSPFLLTRADLETQYF	TGTGCCAGTAGTCCGTTCTTGCTTACTCGGGCGGACTTAGAGACCCAGTACTTC
TRBV14	NA	TRBD2	TRBJ2-2	CASSQDRNAGAFGELFF	TGTGCCAGCAGCCAAGATCGGAATGCGGGAGCGTTCGGGGAGCTGTTTTTT
TRBV10-1	NA	TRBD2	TRBJ2-2	CASSEGTSYTGELFF	TGCGCCAGCAGTGAGGGGACTAGTTACACCGGGGAGCTGTTTTTT
TRBV6-1	NA	TRBD1	TRBJ1-1	CASSEPHSGGFTEAFF	TGTGCCAGCAGTGAACCTCACTCAGGGGGCTTCACTGAAGCTTTCTTT
TRBV28	NA	TRBD1	TRBJ2-1	CASSLDRAYNEQFF	TGTGCCAGCAGTTTGGACAGGGCCTACAATGAGCAGTTCTTC
TRBV2	NA	NA	TRBJ1-1	CASMGGGTEAFF	TGTGCCAGCATGGGGGGAGGAACTGAAGCTTTCTTT
TRBV27	NA	NA	TRBJ2-7	CASSLGAEGEQYF	TGTGCCAGCAGTTTGGGAGCGGAGGGGGAGCAGTACTTC
TRBV27	NA	NA	TRBJ2-7	CASTDSYEQYF	TGTGCCAGCACCGATTCCTACGAGCAGTACTTC
TRBV7-2	NA	TRBD2	TRBJ2-1	CASSLVASGSYNEQFF	TGTGCCAGCAGCTTAGTAGCTAGCGGTTCCTACAATGAGCAGTTCTTC
TRBV5-1	NA	TRBD1	TRBJ2-4	CASSLGDRESKNIQYF	TGCGCCAGCAGCTTGGGGGACAGGGAGTCCAAAAACATTCAGTACTTC
TRBV7-9	NA	NA	TRBJ2-3	CASSFTGGTDTQYF	TGTGCCAGCAGCTTTACGGGAGGCACAGATACGCAGTATTTT
TRBV15	NA	NA	TRBJ2-2	CATSDSGNTGELFF	TGTGCCACCAGCGACAGCGGGAACACCGGGGAGCTGTTTTTT
TRBV15	NA	NA	TRBJ1-5	CATSRTGGGIQPQHF	TGTGCCACCAGCAGAACAGGCGGAGGTATTCAGCCCCAGCATTTT
TRBV7-8	NA	TRBD2	TRBJ2-3	CASSLPTTSGRTDTQYF	TGTGCCAGCAGCTTACCGACGACTAGCGGGAGGACAGATACGCAGTATTTT
TRBV28	NA	NA	TRBJ2-7	CASSLPQGRAYEQYF	TGTGCCAGCAGTTTACCGCAGGGGAGGGCCTACGAGCAGTACTTC
TRBV13	NA	NA	TRBJ2-7	CASSDPQGNYEQYF	TGTGCCAGCAGCGATCCTCAGGGAAACTACGAGCAGTACTTC
TRBV10-2	NA	TRBD2	TRBJ2-1	CASTTSGSYEQFF	TGCGCCAGTACGACTAGCGGGAGCTATGAGCAGTTCTTC
TRBV27	NA	NA	TRBJ2-7	CASSLSSDSSLIYEQYF	TGTGCCAGCAGTTTAAGTTCCGACAGTTCGCTGATATACGAGCAGTACTTC
TRBV11-3	NA	TRBD2	TRBJ2-1	CASRPLAGTSGRAHEQFF	TGTGCCAGCAGACCTTTGGCCGGGACTAGCGGGAGGGCCCATGAGCAGTTCTTC
TRBV30	once	TRBD2	TRBJ2-7	CAWNLAGGPVHEQYF	TGTGCCTGGAATCTAGCGGGAGGGCCGGTCCACGAGCAGTACTTC
TRBV7-9	NA	TRBD2	TRBJ2-3	CASSSTTSGSVTDTQYF	TGTGCCAGCAGCTCCACCACGAGCGGGAGTGTGACAGATACGCAGTATTTT
TRBV11-2	NA	TRBD2	TRBJ2-1	CASSFPLGLAGHYNEQFF	TGTGCCAGCAGCTTCCCCCTGGGACTAGCGGGACACTACAATGAGCAGTTCTTC
TRBV28	NA	NA	TRBJ2-1	CASSFLFLSEQFF	TGTGCCAGCAGTTTTCTTTTCCTATCAGAGCAGTTCTTC
TRBV7-9	NA	TRBD1	TRBJ2-7	CASSLAGQGYYEQYF	TGTGCCAGCAGCTTAGCGGGACAGGGATACTACGAGCAGTACTTC
TRBV28	once	NA	TRBJ2-7	CASSLGQSSYEQYF	TGTGCCAGCAGTTTGGGACAAAGCTCCTACGAGCAGTACTTC
TRBV7-2	NA	TRBD2	TRBJ2-7	CASSWRVGLAGVYEQYF	TGTGCCAGCAGCTGGAGGGTTGGACTAGCGGGCGTCTACGAGCAGTACTTC